The 26 T cell receptor beta chains reported below all come from one sample, sequenced in a study of blood T cell repertoires in COVID-19. The repertoire was sequenced with immunoSEQ multiplex PCR; TCRdb's copy has only in-frame clones and lacks some. Of 40,000 to 45,000 clones listed, nearly 90% are singletons. The sequenced sample consisted of peripheral blood. All receptors derive from a man aged 55-75 years with acute or convalescent COVID-19.

The chain couples TRBV19 to TRBJ2-6; no definite D call. The CDR3 has 15 amino acids. Germline assignment: CDR1 LNHDA and CDR2 SQIVND (reference sequence). Trimming took off 2 bases at V and 0 bases at J, with 5 bases between the two ends. The CDR3, as DNA: TGTGCCAGTAGTATATCGAGCTCTGGGGCCAACGTCCTGACTTTC. This sequence encodes CASSISSSGANVLTF.

V gene TRBV2 combines with J gene TRBJ1-5, with D hard to call. The CDR3 spans 15 residues. V was clipped by 6 bases and J by 0 bases, with 12 bases between them. Germline assignment: CDR1 SNHLY and CDR2 FYNNEI. CDR3 bases: TGTGCCAGCAGCTTAGAAACCCGTAGCAATCAGCCCCAGCATTTT. Protein: CASSLETRSNQPQHF.

V usage is TRBV24-1 and J usage is TRBJ2-1, with TRBD1 identical over 8 bases. CDR3 size: 13 residues. The junction had 8 bases not matched to a gene; V was cut back by 7 bases and J by 10 bases. The V gene's germline CDR1 is KGHDR and CDR2 SFDVKD. CDR3 region: CATSLTGGGEQFF. The CDR3 DNA reads as TGTGCCACCAGCCTCACAGGGGGTGGCGAGCAGTTCTTC.

This chain uses TRBV5-4 with TRBJ2-5; the match to TRBD2 covers 7 bases. This CDR3 is 14 amino acids long. V lost 4 bases and J lost 1; bases outside the gene matches: 4. Germline V gives CDR1 SGHNT, CDR2 YYREEE (reference sequence). The CDR3: CASSGLAAQETQYF. In DNA form, the CDR3 reads TGTGCCAGCAGCGGTCTAGCGGCCCAAGAGACCCAGTACTTC.

V gene TRBV19 combines with J gene TRBJ2-1; the match to TRBD2 covers 9 bases. In germline, CDR1 is LNHDA, CDR2 SQIVND (reference sequence). The CDR3 is 15 residues long. V was clipped by 5 bases and J by 7 bases; unmatched bases: 9. The DNA for the CDR3 is TGTGCCAGTAGTGATCCTAGCGGGGTGTGGAATGAGCAGTTCTTC. Translated, it gives CASSDPSGVWNEQFF.

CDR3 sequence: CASTRDISNNEQFF. The CDR3 bases are TGTGCCAGCACCAGGGACATATCTAACAATGAGCAGTTCTTC. The chain joins TRBV6-6 to TRBJ2-1, with TRBD1 as a possible D gene (6 bases). The CDR3 covers 14 residues. V lost 7 bases, J lost 5 bases, and 15 bases lay in between. Germline V gives CDR1 MNHNY, CDR2 SVGAGI (reference sequence).

The chain has TRBV27 and TRBJ2-2, with 10 bases that match TRBD1. Trimming cost V 5 bases and J 7 bases; bases outside gene matches: 4. This CDR3 has 14 amino acids. CDR1 and CDR2 from the germline V gene are MNHEY and SMNVEV (reference sequence). Here the CDR3 reads CASSPGQGIGELFF. The CDR3 bases are TGTGCCAGCAGTCCGGGACAGGGGATCGGGGAGCTGTTTTTT.

This clone has only a few counts. This chain joins TRBV9 and TRBJ2-3; tentatively, D is TRBD1 (6 bases). Trimming removed 4 bases at V and 0 bases at J, with 12 bases between. This CDR3 is 15 amino acids long. Germline V gene data show CDR1 as SGDLS and CDR2 as YYNGEE. CDR3 in amino acids: CASSPTGTSTDTQYF. The CDR3 DNA sequence: TGTGCCAGCAGCCCTACAGGGACAAGCACAGATACGCAGTATTTT.

The rearrangement links TRBV9 to TRBJ2-5; 7 bases map to TRBD2. CDR3 length: 15 amino acids. J gave up 5 bases and V 5 bases, and 12 bases lay outside the gene matches. Germline values: CDR1 SGDLS, CDR2 YYNGEE. CDR3 in amino acids: CASSPPRGGRETQYF. In DNA form, the CDR3 reads TGTGCCAGCAGTCCGCCCCGCGGGGGTCGGGAGACCCAGTACTTC.

The chain is built from TRBV4-3 and TRBJ1-5; D uncertain. The V gene lost 4 bases and the J gene lost 0 bases, with 10 bases spanning the gap. The CDR3 is 15 amino acids. Looked up from germline, CDR1 is LGHNA and CDR2 is YSLEER. CDR3 amino acids: CASSLDTSSNQPQHF. CDR3 coding DNA: TGCGCCAGCAGCCTCGACACCTCTAGCAATCAGCCCCAGCATTTT.

This rearrangement joins TRBV7-2 to TRBJ2-2, with D possibly being TRBD1 (5 bases). The germline V and J ends were trimmed by 6 bases and 4 bases, with 12 bases remaining between them. In germline, CDR1 is SGHTA, CDR2 FQGNSA. The CDR3 runs 14 residues. The CDR3 here is CASRTDTPTGELFF. The CDR3 DNA reads TGTGCCAGCAGGACGGACACACCCACCGGGGAGCTGTTTTTT.

This chain joins TRBV5-4 and TRBJ2-2, with TRBD2 as a possible D gene (7 bases). Germline assignment: CDR1 SGHNT and CDR2 YYREEE (reference sequence). This CDR3 has 15 amino acids. Trimming removed 4 bases at V and 4 bases at J, with 14 bases between. The CDR3 region has the DNA TGTGCCAGCAGCCGGGGCGGGGGCGGCACCGGGGAGCTGTTTTTT. Translated: CASSRGGGGTGELFF.

V gene TRBV5-1 combines with J gene TRBJ1-2, with 9 nucleotides matching TRBD1. This CDR3 comprises 17 residues. V trimming: 4 bases; J trimming: 4 bases; junction bases outside the gene matches: 14. The germline gives CDR1 SGHRS, CDR2 YFSETQ. The DNA of the CDR3 is TGCGCCAGCAGCCAGGGGGGGACAGGGTCTATCTCCTATGGCTACACCTTC. It encodes CASSQGGTGSISYGYTF.

The V gene is TRBV7-3, the J gene TRBJ2-5; D is unresolved. The V and J ends lost 1 base and 3 bases respectively, with 9 bases between them. This CDR3 is 14 amino acids long. CDR1 and CDR2 (germline): SGHTA, FQGTGA. Written as DNA, the CDR3 is TGTGCCAGCAGCTTAAGCGCGGCCAAAGAGACCCAGTACTTC. It specifies CASSLSAAKETQYF. The variable domain in full, completed from reference TRBV7-3 and TRBJ2-5, reads GAGVSQTPSNKVTEKGKYVELRCDPISGHTALYWYRQSLGQGPEFLIYFQGTGAADDSGLPNDRFFAVRPEGSVSTLKIQRTERGDSAVYLCASSLSAAKETQYFGPGTRLLVL.

The chain carries TRBV5-1 and TRBJ2-2, with 10 nucleotides matching TRBD1. V trimming: 0 bases; J trimming: 5 bases; junction bases outside the gene matches: 7. Germline values: CDR1 SGHRS, CDR2 YFSETQ. The CDR3 covers 17 residues. CDR3 in amino acids: CASSLEGTGVRTGELFF. CDR3 in DNA: TGCGCCAGCAGCTTGGAGGGGACAGGGGTTCGTACCGGGGAGCTGTTTTTT.

The chain carries TRBV15 and TRBJ1-2; a weak D match, TRBD1 (6 bases). CDR3 size: 15 residues. In germline, CDR1 is LNHNV, CDR2 YYDKDF (reference sequence). Trimming took 0 bases from V and 2 from J, leaving 10 bases between them. In nucleotides, the CDR3 is TGTGCCACCAGCAGAGATTACCAGGGGAACTATGGCTACACCTTC. Encoded protein: CATSRDYQGNYGYTF.

The V call is TRBV14, the J call TRBJ1-5, with D unclear. Trimming took off 5 bases at V and 0 bases at J, with 11 bases between the two ends. Germline loops: CDR1 SGHDN, CDR2 FVKESK. This CDR3 region has 15 residues. CDR3 in amino acids: CASSVTKTSNQPQHF. Here the CDR3 DNA reads TGTGCCAGCAGCGTGACAAAGACTAGCAATCAGCCCCAGCATTTT.

In nucleotides, the CDR3 is TGTGCCAGCAGCCCCGTGATGGGGCGCGGCGAAAAACTGTTTTTT. Residues: CASSPVMGRGEKLFF. The chain joins TRBV3-1 (or the pseudogene TRBV3-2) to TRBJ1-4; D possibly corresponds to TRBD1 (5 bases). Trimming left V 4 bases short and J 8 bases short, with 17 bases between. CDR1 LGHDT and CDR2 YNNKEL come from the germline V gene (reference sequence). The CDR3 spans 15 residues.

The rearrangement joins TRBV7-9 to TRBJ2-1; D gene unclear. The V end was cut by 0 bases, the J end by 7 bases, with 7 bases between. The V gene's germline CDR1 is SEHNR and CDR2 FQNEAQ (reference sequence). The CDR3 sequence is 13 residues long. CDR3 nucleotides: TGTGCCAGCAGCTTAGCGATTAGTAATGAGCAGTTCTTC. Its translation is CASSLAISNEQFF.

This sequence joins TRBV6-2 or TRBV6-3 and TRBJ2-3; tentatively, D is TRBD1 (6 bases). Trimming removed 5 bases at V and 0 bases at J, with 12 bases between. Per germline, CDR1 MNHEY and CDR2 SVGEGT. This CDR3 contains 15 residues. The CDR3 nucleotides are TGTGCCAGCAGTACCGGGACACAGAGCACAGATACGCAGTATTTT. Translating gives CASSTGTQSTDTQYF.

V is TRBV2 and J is TRBJ1-6; 7 bases agree with TRBD1. Germline lookup yields CDR1 SNHLY and CDR2 FYNNEI. There are 15 residues in the CDR3. Trimming at V came to 1 base and at J to 9 bases, leaving 6 bases not matched to a gene. The CDR3: CASSEEGGQTSPLHF. The CDR3 nucleotides are TGTGCCAGCAGTGAAGAGGGGGGACAGACTTCACCCCTCCACTTT.

This clone was observed a few times. The chain carries TRBV29-1 and TRBJ1-5; 7 bases agree with TRBD1. The V segment lost 5 bases and the J segment 5 bases; nucleotides outside the gene matches: 6. The CDR3 loop spans 13 amino acids. Germline CDR1 SQVTM, CDR2 ANQGSEA. CDR3 region: CSVTTGVDQPQHF. For the CDR3, the DNA is TGCAGCGTTACCACAGGGGTCGATCAGCCCCAGCATTTT.

This CDR3 is CASSLVPSADTQYF. The CDR3 coding sequence is TGCGCCAGCAGCTTGGTTCCTAGCGCAGATACGCAGTATTTT. The chain links TRBV5-1 to TRBJ2-3, with D possibly matching TRBD2 (6 bases). V lost 0 bases to trimming and J lost 4 bases, with 9 bases between them. The length of the CDR3 is 14 residues. CDR1 is SGHRS and CDR2 is YFSETQ in the germline V gene.

This chain connects TRBV5-1 to TRBJ2-5, with D maybe TRBD2 (6 bases). This CDR3 region has 14 residues. Germline V CDR1 and CDR2: SGHRS, YFSETQ. Trimming removed 0 bases from V and 5 bases from J, with 11 bases in between. Here the CDR3 DNA reads TGCGCCAGCAGCTTGGAAGGAGGGGTGGAGACCCAGTACTTC. Translated, it gives CASSLEGGVETQYF.

CDR3 loop: CASSQVGTGREKLFF. In DNA form, the CDR3 reads TGTGCCAGCAGCCAAGTGGGGACAGGGAGAGAAAAACTGTTTTTT. V gene TRBV4-2 combines with J gene TRBJ1-4; 9 positions agree with TRBD1. Germline trimming cut 1 base from V and 8 bases from J; bases unmatched to any gene: 5. This CDR3 region has 15 residues. Germline values: CDR1 LGHNA, CDR2 YNFKEQ.

The chain joins TRBV10-3 to TRBJ1-2, with 9 positions matching TRBD1. The CDR3 sequence is 15 residues long. With 7 bases clipped from V and 3 bases from J, the junction kept 9 bases outside the gene matches. CDR1 is ENHRY, CDR2 SYGVKD, per germline. The CDR3, as DNA: TGTGCCATCACGGGGGACAGGGATCTGTACTATGGCTACACCTTC. Amino acids: CAITGDRDLYYGYTF.